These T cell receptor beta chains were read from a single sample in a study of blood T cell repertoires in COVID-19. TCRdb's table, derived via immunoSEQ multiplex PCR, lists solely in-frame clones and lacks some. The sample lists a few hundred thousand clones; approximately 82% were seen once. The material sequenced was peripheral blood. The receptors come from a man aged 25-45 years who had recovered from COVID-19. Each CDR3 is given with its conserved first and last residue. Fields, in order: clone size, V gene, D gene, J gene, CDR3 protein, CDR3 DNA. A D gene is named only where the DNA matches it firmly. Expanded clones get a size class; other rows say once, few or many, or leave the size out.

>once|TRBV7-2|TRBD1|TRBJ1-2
CASATGGYGYTF
TGTGCCAGCGCCACAGGGGGCTATGGCTACACCTTC
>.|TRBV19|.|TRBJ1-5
CASSLTWTEVGPQHF
TGTGCCAGTAGTCTTACTTGGACAGAGGTAGGGCCCCAGCATTTT
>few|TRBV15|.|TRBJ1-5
CATSRDNRDNQPQHF
TGTGCCACCAGCAGAGATAACAGGGACAATCAGCCCCAGCATTTT
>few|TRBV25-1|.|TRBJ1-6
CASSGKGGHNSPLHF
TGTGCCAGCAGTGGGAAAGGAGGGCACAATTCACCCCTCCACTTT
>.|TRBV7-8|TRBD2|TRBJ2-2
CASSFAGRGKTGELFF
TGTGCCAGCAGCTTCGCGGGGAGGGGAAAAACCGGGGAGCTGTTTTTT
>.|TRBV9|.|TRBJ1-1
CASSPALTQGTAFF
TGTGCCAGCAGCCCCGCTCTGACACAGGGTACGGCTTTCTTT
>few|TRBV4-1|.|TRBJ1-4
CASSQSGTNEKLFF
TGCGCCAGCAGCCAATCCGGGACAAATGAAAAACTGTTTTTT
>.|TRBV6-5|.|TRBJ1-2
CASSYSLQQNYGYTF
TGTGCCAGCAGTTACTCGTTACAGCAAAACTATGGCTACACCTTC
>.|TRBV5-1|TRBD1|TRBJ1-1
CASSKGQRRVNTEAFF
TGCGCCAGCAGCAAGGGACAGCGGAGGGTGAACACTGAAGCTTTCTTT
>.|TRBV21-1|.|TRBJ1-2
CASSKSRTGNNGYTF
TGTGCCAGCAGCAAATCAAGGACAGGTAATAATGGCTACACCTTC
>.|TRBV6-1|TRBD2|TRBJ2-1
CASSDLLSSGGYNEQFF
TGTGCCAGCAGTGACCTTCTATCTAGCGGGGGTTACAATGAGCAGTTCTTC
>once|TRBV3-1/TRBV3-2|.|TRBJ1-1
CASSQNRDTEAFF
TGTGCCAGCAGCCAAAACAGGGACACTGAAGCTTTCTTT
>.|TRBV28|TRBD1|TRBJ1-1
CASSSGQGWTEAFF
TGTGCCAGCAGTTCAGGACAGGGATGGACTGAAGCTTTCTTT
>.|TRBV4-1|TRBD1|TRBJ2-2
CASSPGQGSGELFF
TGCGCCAGCTCCCCGGGACAGGGTTCCGGGGAGCTGTTTTTT
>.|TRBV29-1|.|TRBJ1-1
CSVGLRQGWMNTEAFF
TGCAGCGTTGGCCTAAGGCAGGGGTGGATGAACACTGAAGCTTTCTTT
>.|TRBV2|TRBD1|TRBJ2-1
CATEGQGHNEQFF
TGTGCCACCGAAGGACAGGGCCACAATGAGCAGTTCTTC
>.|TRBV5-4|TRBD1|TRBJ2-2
CASSRDFTGGNTGELFF
TGTGCCAGCAGCCGAGACTTCACAGGGGGCAACACCGGGGAGCTGTTTTTT
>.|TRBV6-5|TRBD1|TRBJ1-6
CASSRQGKNSPLHF
TGTGCCAGCAGTCGACAGGGGAAAAATTCACCCCTCCACTTT
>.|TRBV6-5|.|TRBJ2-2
CASTNQGRVAGELFF
TGTGCCAGCACCAATCAGGGGAGGGTTGCCGGGGAGCTGTTTTTT
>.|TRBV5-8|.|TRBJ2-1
CASSLGLVVSYNEQFF
TGTGCCAGCAGCTTGGGACTAGTGGTGTCCTACAATGAGCAGTTCTTC
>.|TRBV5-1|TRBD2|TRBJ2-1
CASSSLGPSGGNNEQFF
TGCGCCAGCAGCTCATTGGGACCTAGCGGGGGCAACAATGAGCAGTTCTTC
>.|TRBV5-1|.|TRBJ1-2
CASRGNRANWVNGYTF
TGCGCCAGCAGAGGGAACAGGGCGAATTGGGTTAATGGCTACACCTTC
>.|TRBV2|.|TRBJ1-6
CASSTGQQNSPLHF
TGTGCCAGCAGTACCGGACAGCAAAATTCACCCCTCCACTTT
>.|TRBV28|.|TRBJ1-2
CASSSSTEYGYTF
TGTGCCAGCAGTTCATCGACAGAGTATGGCTACACCTTC
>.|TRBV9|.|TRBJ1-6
CASSVGTHGDSPLHF
TGTGCCAGCAGCGTAGGAACGCACGGGGATTCACCCCTCCACTTT
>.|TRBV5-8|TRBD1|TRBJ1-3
CASSTPGQSSGNTIYF
TGTGCCAGCAGCACCCCGGGACAGAGCTCTGGAAACACCATATATTTT
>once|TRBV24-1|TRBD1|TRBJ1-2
CATSDGAQGASGYTF
TGTGCCACCAGTGATGGAGCGCAGGGGGCTAGCGGCTACACCTTC
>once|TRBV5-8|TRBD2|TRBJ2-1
CASRFSGGGSYNEQFF
TGTGCCAGCAGATTTTCGGGCGGGGGATCCTACAATGAGCAGTTCTTC
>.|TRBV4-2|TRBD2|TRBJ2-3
CASSQVTSDGDTQYF
TGTGCCAGCAGCCAAGTCACTAGCGATGGGGATACGCAGTATTTT
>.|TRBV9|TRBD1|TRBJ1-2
CASSVAPTGGRGYTF
TGTGCCAGCAGCGTAGCTCCGACAGGGGGCCGTGGCTACACCTTC
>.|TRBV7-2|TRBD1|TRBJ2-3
CASSLAGGGRARAQYF
TGTGCCAGCAGCTTAGCAGGGGGCGGTAGGGCCAGGGCGCAGTATTTT
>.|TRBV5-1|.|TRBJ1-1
CASSLEGFKNTEAFF
TGCGCCAGCAGCTTGGAGGGGTTTAAGAACACTGAAGCTTTCTTT
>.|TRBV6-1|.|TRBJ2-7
CASSEGYRDEQYF
TGTGCCAGCAGTGAAGGCTACAGGGACGAGCAGTACTTC
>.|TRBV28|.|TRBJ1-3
CASSLPGNTIYF
TGTGCCAGCAGTCTCCCTGGAAACACCATATATTTT
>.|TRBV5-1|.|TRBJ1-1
CASSLASGGNTEAFF
TGCGCCAGCAGTCTCGCTTCGGGGGGGAACACTGAAGCTTTCTTT
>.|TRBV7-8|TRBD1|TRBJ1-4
CASSFPGQGSRGEKLFF
TGTGCCAGCAGCTTCCCGGGACAGGGATCCCGCGGTGAAAAACTGTTTTTT
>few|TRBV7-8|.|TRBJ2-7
CASSLRALRGYEQYF
TGTGCCAGCAGCTTAAGGGCCCTTAGAGGGTACGAGCAGTACTTC
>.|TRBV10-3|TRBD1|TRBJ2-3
CAITAGQGIDTQYF
TGTGCCATCACCGCGGGACAGGGTATAGATACGCAGTATTTT
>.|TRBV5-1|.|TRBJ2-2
CASRQGTTGELFF
TGCGCCAGCAGACAGGGTACGACCGGGGAGCTGTTTTTT
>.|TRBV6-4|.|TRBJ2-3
CASSDSGTPTDTQYF
TGTGCCAGCAGTGACTCCGGGACTCCCACAGATACGCAGTATTTT
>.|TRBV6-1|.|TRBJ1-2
CASSEASANYGYTF
TGTGCCAGCAGTGAAGCAAGCGCTAACTATGGCTACACCTTC
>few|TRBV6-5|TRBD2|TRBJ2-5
CAVATSAETQYF
TGTGCCGTAGCGACTAGCGCAGAGACCCAGTACTTC
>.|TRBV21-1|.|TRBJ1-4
CASRKLRDRGEKLFF
TGTGCCAGCAGAAAGCTCCGGGACAGGGGTGAAAAACTGTTTTTT
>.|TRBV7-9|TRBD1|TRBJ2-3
CASSSRGDTQYF
TGTGCCAGCAGCTCCAGGGGGGATACGCAGTATTTT
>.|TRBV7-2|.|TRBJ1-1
CASSLNRLNTEAFF
TGTGCCAGCAGCTTAAACAGACTAAACACTGAAGCTTTCTTT
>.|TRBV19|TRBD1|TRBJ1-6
CASSISQGGNSPLHF
TGTGCCAGTAGTATAAGCCAGGGGGGTAATTCACCCCTCCACTTT
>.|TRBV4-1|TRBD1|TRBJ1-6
CASSSPGTGDSPLHF
TGCGCCAGCAGCTCCCCCGGGACAGGGGATTCACCCCTCCACTTT
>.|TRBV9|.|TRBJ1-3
CASNVEAGPGNTIYF
TGTGCCAGCAACGTAGAGGCGGGCCCGGGAAACACCATATATTTT
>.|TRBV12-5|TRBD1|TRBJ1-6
CASGLDRGNSPLHF
TGTGCTAGTGGCCTGGACAGGGGTAATTCACCCCTCCACTTT
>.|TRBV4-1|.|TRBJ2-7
CASSQGSSGYEQYF
TGCGCCAGCAGCCAAGGGAGTTCGGGATACGAGCAGTACTTC
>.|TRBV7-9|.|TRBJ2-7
CASSLGRAGLGEQYF
TGTGCCAGCAGCTTAGGGAGGGCGGGCCTCGGAGAGCAGTACTTC
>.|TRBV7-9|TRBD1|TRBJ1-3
CASSLAGTGGAGNTIYF
TGTGCCAGCAGCTTAGCCGGGACAGGGGGCGCCGGAAACACCATATATTTT
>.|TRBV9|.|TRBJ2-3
CASSGEGLGTDTQYF
TGTGCCAGCAGCGGCGAGGGTTTAGGCACAGATACGCAGTATTTT
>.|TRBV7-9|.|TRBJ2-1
CASSKAEYNEQFF
TGTGCCAGCAGCAAAGCGGAGTACAATGAGCAGTTCTTC
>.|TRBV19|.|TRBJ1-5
CASSMGGDVHNQPQHF
TGTGCCAGTAGTATGGGGGGGGACGTTCACAATCAGCCCCAGCATTTT
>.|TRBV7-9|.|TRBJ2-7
CASSLPQGSYEQYF
TGTGCCAGCAGCCTACCACAGGGTTCCTACGAGCAGTACTTC
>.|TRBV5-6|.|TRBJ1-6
CASSFAHLSPLHF
TGTGCCAGCAGCTTCGCACATCTCTCACCCCTCCACTTT
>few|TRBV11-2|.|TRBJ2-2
CASSLDRVPNTGELFF
TGTGCCAGCAGCTTAGACAGGGTCCCCAACACCGGGGAGCTGTTTTTT